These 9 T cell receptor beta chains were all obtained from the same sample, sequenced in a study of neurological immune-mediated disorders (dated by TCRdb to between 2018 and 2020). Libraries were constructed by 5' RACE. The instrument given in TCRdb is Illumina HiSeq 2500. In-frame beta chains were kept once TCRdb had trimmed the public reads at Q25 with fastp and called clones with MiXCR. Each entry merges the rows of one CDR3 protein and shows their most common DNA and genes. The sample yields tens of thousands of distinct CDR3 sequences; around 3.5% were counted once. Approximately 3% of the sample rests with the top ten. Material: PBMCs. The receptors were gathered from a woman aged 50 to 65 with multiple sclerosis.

The chain's CDR3 is CASSSTGYKQYF. Here the CDR3 DNA reads TGTGCCAGCAGTTCTACAGGGTATAAGCAGTATTTT. The chain employs TRBV11-3 and TRBJ2-3; TRBD1 might be the D (6 bases). Between the trimmed V and J ends, which lost 6 bases and 11 bases, there was a span of 15 bases. CDR3 length equals 12 residues. From germline, CDR1 is SGHNT and CDR2 YENEEA.

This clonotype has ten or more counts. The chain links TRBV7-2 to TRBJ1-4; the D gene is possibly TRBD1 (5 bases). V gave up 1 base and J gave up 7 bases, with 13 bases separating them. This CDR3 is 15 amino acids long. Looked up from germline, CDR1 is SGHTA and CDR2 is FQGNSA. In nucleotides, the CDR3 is TGTGCCAGCAGCTTAGGCAGGGTAGTAGGTGAAAAACTGTTTTTT. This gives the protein CASSLGRVVGEKLFF.

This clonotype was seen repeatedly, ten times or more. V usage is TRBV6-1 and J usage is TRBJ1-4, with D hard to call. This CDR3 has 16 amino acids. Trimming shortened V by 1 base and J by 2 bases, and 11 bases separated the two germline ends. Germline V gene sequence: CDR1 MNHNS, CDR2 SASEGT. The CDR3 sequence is CASSEERQPTNEKLFF. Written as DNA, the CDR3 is TGTGCCAGCAGTGAAGAGCGGCAGCCGACTAATGAAAAACTGTTTTTT.

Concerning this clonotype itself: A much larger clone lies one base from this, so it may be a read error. This CDR3 reads CPSSRHRTGNEQFF. The CDR3 DNA reads as TGTCCCAGCAGCCGACACCGGACAGGGAATGAGCAGTTCTTC. The chain links TRBV12-3 or TRBV12-4 to TRBJ2-1, with 8 bases that match TRBD1. The CDR3 consists of 14 residues.

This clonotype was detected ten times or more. CDR3: CSARVTRRKNTEAFF. The CDR3 DNA is TGCAGTGCTAGAGTAACTCGGCGCAAGAACACTGAAGCTTTCTTT. V is TRBV20-1 and J is TRBJ1-1, with D unclear. V was trimmed by 1 base and J by 1 base, leaving 13 bases between them. The CDR3 totals 15 residues. Germline V gene data show CDR1 as DFQATT and CDR2 as SNEGSKA (reference sequence).

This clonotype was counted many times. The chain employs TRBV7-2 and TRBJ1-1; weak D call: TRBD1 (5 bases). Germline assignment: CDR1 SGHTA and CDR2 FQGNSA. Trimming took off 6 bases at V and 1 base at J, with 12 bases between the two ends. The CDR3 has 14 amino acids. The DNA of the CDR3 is TGTGCCAGCAGTCGGGGGATGGGGAACACTGAAGCTTTCTTT. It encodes CASSRGMGNTEAFF.

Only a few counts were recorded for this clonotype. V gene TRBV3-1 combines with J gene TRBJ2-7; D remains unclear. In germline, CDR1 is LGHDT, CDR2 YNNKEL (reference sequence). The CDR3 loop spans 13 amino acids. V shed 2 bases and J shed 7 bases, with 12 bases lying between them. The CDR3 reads CASSQFTVGEQYF. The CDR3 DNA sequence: TGTGCCAGCAGCCAATTTACCGTGGGTGAGCAGTACTTC.

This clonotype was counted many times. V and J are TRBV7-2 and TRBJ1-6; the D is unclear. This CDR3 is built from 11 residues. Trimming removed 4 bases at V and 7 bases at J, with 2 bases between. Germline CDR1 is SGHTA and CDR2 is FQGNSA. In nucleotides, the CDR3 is TGTGCCAGCAGCTCCAATTCACCCCTCCACTTT. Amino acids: CASSSNSPLHF.

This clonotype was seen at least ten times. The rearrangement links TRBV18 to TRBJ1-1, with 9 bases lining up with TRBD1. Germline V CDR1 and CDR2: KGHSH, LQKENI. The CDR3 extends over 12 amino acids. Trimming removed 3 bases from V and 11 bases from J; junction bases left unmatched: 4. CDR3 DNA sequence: TGTGCCAGCTCACCCCGGGACAGGGTCGCTTTCTTT. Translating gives CASSPRDRVAFF.